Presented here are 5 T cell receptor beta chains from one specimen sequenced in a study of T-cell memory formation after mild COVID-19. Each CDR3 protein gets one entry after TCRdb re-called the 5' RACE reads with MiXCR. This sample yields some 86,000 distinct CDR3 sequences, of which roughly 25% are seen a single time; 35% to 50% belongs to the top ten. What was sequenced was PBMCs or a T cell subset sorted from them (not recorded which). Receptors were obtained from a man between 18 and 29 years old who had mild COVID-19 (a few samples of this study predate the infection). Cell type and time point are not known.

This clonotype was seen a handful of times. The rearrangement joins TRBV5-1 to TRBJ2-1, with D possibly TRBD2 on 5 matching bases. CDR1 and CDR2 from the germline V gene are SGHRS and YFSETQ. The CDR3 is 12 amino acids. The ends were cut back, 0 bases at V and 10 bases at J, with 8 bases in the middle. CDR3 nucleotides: TGCGCCAGCAGCTTGGAAGGCGGGGAGCAGTTCTTC. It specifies CASSLEGGEQFF.

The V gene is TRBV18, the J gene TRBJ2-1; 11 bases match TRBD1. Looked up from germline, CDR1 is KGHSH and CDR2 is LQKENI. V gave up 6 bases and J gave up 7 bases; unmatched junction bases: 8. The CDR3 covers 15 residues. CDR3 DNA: TGTGCCAGCTCCCACGCCGGGACAGGGGGGAATGAGCAGTTCTTC. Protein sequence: CASSHAGTGGNEQFF.

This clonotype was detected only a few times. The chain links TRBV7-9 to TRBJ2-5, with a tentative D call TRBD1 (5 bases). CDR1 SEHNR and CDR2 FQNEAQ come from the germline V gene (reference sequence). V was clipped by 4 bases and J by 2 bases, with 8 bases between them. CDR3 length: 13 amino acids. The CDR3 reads CASSSRVQETQYF. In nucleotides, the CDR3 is TGTGCCAGCAGCTCCAGGGTTCAAGAGACCCAGTACTTC.

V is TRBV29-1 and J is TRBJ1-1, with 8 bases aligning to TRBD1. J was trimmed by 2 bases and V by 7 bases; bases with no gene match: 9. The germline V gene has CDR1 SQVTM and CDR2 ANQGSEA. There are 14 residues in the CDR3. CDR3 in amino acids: CSAKQGEVNTEAFF. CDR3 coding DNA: TGCAGCGCTAAACAGGGGGAAGTAAACACTGAAGCTTTCTTT.

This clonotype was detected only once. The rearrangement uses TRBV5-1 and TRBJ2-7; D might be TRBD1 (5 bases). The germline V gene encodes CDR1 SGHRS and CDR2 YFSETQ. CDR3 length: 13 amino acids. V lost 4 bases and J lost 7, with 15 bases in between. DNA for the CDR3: TGCGCCAGCAGCGAGGACCCCTCAGGGGAGCAGTACGTC. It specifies CASSEDPSGEQYV.